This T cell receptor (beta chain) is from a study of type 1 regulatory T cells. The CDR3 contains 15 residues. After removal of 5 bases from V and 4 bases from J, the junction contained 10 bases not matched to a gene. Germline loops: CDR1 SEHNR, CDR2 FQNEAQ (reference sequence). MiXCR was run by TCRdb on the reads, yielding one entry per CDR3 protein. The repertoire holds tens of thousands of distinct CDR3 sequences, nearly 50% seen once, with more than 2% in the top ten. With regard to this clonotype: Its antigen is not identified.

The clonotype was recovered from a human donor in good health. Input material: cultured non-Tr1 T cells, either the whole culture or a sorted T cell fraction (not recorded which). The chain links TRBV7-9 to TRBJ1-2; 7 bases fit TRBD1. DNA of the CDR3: TGTGCCAGCAGCCATATGGACAGGCTGGGCTATGGCTACACCTTC. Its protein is CASSHMDRLGYGYTF.